Included here is one T cell receptor (beta chain) sequence, with context. Antigen: not known. The data belong to a study of Graves' ophthalmopathy and Graves' hyperthyroidism. About the research overall: Researchers obtained peripheral blood at initial diagnosis, before any treatment had begun.

Whole-study findings and limits: Ophthalmopathy could be told apart from stable hyperthyroidism by a 13-signature model (under 90% sensitivity, 80% to 84% specificity).

PBMCs were isolated by Ficoll-Paque density gradient centrifugation, using roughly 10 ml of fresh peripheral blood as the starting material. Germline V gives CDR1 SGHRS, CDR2 YFSETQ. V gave up 4 bases and J gave up 5 bases; unmatched junction bases: 11. The CDR3 is 15 residues long. RNA transcripts provided the template for amplifying TCR beta CDR3 regions. Second-round multiplex PCR came after a first-round RT-PCR that employed HTBI primers. TCRdb reprocessed the multiplex PCR reads via MiXCR and lists one record per CDR3 protein. The data contain around 170,000 distinct CDR3 sequences, 30% to 45% of them singletons.

The sample consisted of peripheral blood. The chain has TRBV5-1 and TRBJ1-2, with 7 positions matching TRBD1. This sequence was found in a woman aged 40 to 49 with Graves' ophthalmopathy. The chain's CDR3 is CASSLTDRRIYGYTF. In DNA, the CDR3 is TGCGCCAGCAGCCTGACGGACAGGCGTATTTATGGCTACACCTTC.